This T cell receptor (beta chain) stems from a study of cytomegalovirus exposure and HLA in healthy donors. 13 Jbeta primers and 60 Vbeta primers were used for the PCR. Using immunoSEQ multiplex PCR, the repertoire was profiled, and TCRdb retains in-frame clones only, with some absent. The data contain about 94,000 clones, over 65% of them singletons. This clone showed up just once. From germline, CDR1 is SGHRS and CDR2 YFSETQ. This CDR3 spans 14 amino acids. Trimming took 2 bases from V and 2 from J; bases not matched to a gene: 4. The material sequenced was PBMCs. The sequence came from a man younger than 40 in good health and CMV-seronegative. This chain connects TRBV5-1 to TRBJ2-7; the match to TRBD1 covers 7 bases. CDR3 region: CASSFGQDTYEQYF. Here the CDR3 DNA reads TGCGCCAGCAGCTTTGGACAGGACACCTACGAGCAGTACTTC.